These 15 T cell receptor beta chains came from one sample sequenced in a study of cytomegalovirus exposure and HLA in healthy donors. Primers: 60 Vbeta forward and 13 Jbeta reverse. The table came from immunoSEQ multiplex PCR; TCRdb's copy has only in-frame clones and leaves some out. The sample holds some 190,000 clones, around four fifths seen once. The material sequenced was PBMCs. Every receptor here comes from a boy aged 2 to 9 in good health and CMV-seronegative.

The chain is built from TRBV18 and TRBJ2-7; 11 bases align to TRBD2. V lost 3 bases, J lost 3 bases, and 4 bases stayed unmatched. Looked up from germline, CDR1 is KGHSH and CDR2 is LQKENI. This CDR3 comprises 15 residues. The CDR3 sequence: CASSPGTSGYYEQYF. As DNA, the CDR3 is TGTGCCAGCTCACCGGGGACTAGCGGATACTACGAGCAGTACTTC.

The genes are TRBV10-2 and TRBJ1-1; 8 bases line up with TRBD1. V lost 6 bases and J lost 1; bases outside the gene matches: 7. CDR1 and CDR2 (germline): WSHSY, SAAADI. CDR3 length: 15 amino acids. The CDR3 bases are TGCGCCAGCAGGCCTCGACAGGGGACGAACACTGAAGCTTTCTTT. Translated, it gives CASRPRQGTNTEAFF.

V usage is TRBV6-1 and J usage is TRBJ1-2; D perhaps matches TRBD1 (5 bases). Looked up from germline, CDR1 is MNHNS and CDR2 is SASEGT. CDR3 length: 15 amino acids. Trimming removed 1 base from V and 4 bases from J, with 13 bases in between. The CDR3 region has the DNA TGTGCCAGCAGTGAAGGGGGCAGACTGATCTATGGCTACACCTTC. It encodes CASSEGGRLIYGYTF.

The chain uses TRBV18 and TRBJ1-5, with a weak D call TRBD1 (6 bases). CDR3 length equals 15 residues. Trimming stripped 6 bases from V and 2 bases from J, with 14 bases between. In germline, CDR1 is KGHSH, CDR2 LQKENI. CDR3 sequence (DNA): TGTGCCAGCTCCGCCACAGGGATCGGCAATCAGCCCCAGCATTTT. It encodes CASSATGIGNQPQHF.

The V gene is TRBV19, the J gene TRBJ2-7; 8 bases align to TRBD2. This CDR3 is 14 amino acids long. V lost 5 bases, J lost 3 bases, and 6 bases stayed unmatched. CDR1 and CDR2 (germline): LNHDA, SQIVND (reference sequence). This CDR3 reads CASSPGGVGYEQYF. CDR3 in DNA: TGTGCCAGTAGTCCGGGGGGGGTCGGCTACGAGCAGTACTTC. Together with reference TRBV19 and TRBJ2-7, the CDR3 gives the full variable domain: DGGITQSPKYLFRKEGQNVTLSCEQNLNHDAMYWYRQDPGQGLRLIYYSQIVNDFQKGDIAEGYSVSREKKESFPLTVTSAQKNPTAFYLCASSPGGVGYEQYFGPGTRLTVT.

The chain recombines TRBV28 with TRBJ2-1; 9 bases are shared with TRBD2. In germline, CDR1 is MDHEN, CDR2 SYDVKM. The CDR3 has 15 amino acids. V shed 7 bases and J 6 bases; nucleotides not matched to a gene: 10. DNA for the CDR3: TGTGCCAGCACCATTAGCGGGAGTGGACGCAATGAGCAGTTCTTC. Residues: CASTISGSGRNEQFF.

CDR3 nucleotide sequence: TGTGCCAGCAGCGTAGTATCGGGAGGCTACAATGAGCAGTTCTTC. Translated: CASSVVSGGYNEQFF. This rearrangement joins TRBV9 to TRBJ2-1, with TRBD2 matching over 7 bases. CDR3 length equals 15 residues. Trimming removed 0 bases from V and 3 bases from J; junction bases left unmatched: 3. Germline lookup yields CDR1 SGDLS and CDR2 YYNGEE. The entire variable domain, with the rest obtained from reference TRBV9 and TRBJ2-1, is as follows: DSGVTQTPKHLITATGQRVTLRCSPRSGDLSVYWYQQSLDQGLQFLIQYYNGEERAKGNILERFSAQQFPDLHSELNLSSLELGDSALYFCASSVVSGGYNEQFFGPGTRLTVL.

The chain has TRBV6-1 and TRBJ1-1, with 7 bases identical to TRBD1. CDR3 length equals 14 residues. The V segment lost 2 bases and the J segment 4 bases; nucleotides outside the gene matches: 4. From germline, CDR1 is MNHNS and CDR2 SASEGT. CDR3 nucleotides: TGTGCCAGCAGTGAATTTTCAGGGGGCACTGAAGCTTTCTTT. It encodes CASSEFSGGTEAFF.

Worth noting for this clone: At the DNA level, this CDR3 is encoded by other sequences in the same sample as well. The V call is TRBV19, the J call TRBJ1-5, with 10 bases fitting TRBD1. V shed 1 base and J 4 bases; nucleotides not matched to a gene: 1. The CDR3 runs 15 residues. CDR1 LNHDA and CDR2 SQIVND come from the germline V gene (reference sequence). CDR3 region: CASSIGTGGNQPQHF. In DNA, the CDR3 is TGTGCCAGTAGTATAGGGACAGGGGGTAATCAGCCCCAGCATTTT.

As regards this clone: Additional DNA sequences in this sample encode the identical CDR3. J is TRBJ1-2 and V is TRBV6-5; D is undetermined. The CDR3 runs to 13 residues. Germline loops: CDR1 MNHEY, CDR2 SVGAGI. Trimming took 5 bases from V and 4 from J, leaving 11 bases between them. The CDR3 reads CASSRDRGYGYTF. In DNA form, the CDR3 reads TGTGCCAGCAGTCGAGACCGGGGCTATGGCTACACCTTC.

The V call is TRBV30, the J call TRBJ2-7, with D possibly TRBD1 on 6 matching bases. Germline V CDR1 and CDR2: GTSNPN, SVGIG (reference sequence). The V end lost 5 bases, the J end lost 0 bases, and 11 bases lay between the germline ends. CDR3 length: 13 residues. CDR3 DNA sequence: TGTGCCTGGTCGGACAGAGTCTCCTACGAGCAGTACTTC. Protein product: CAWSDRVSYEQYF.

This clone has a single count. The chain recombines TRBV9 with TRBJ2-2, with 8 nucleotides matching TRBD2. Trimming took 3 bases from V and 4 from J; bases not matched to a gene: 5. Germline CDR1 and CDR2: SGDLS and YYNGEE. CDR3 length: 15 amino acids. Here the CDR3 reads CASSGGLGTTGELFF. The CDR3 nucleotides read TGTGCCAGCAGCGGGGGACTAGGCACCACCGGGGAGCTGTTTTTT.

This chain joins TRBV5-1 and TRBJ1-4; D gene unclear. V was shortened by 1 base and J by 0 bases, with 4 bases between the two germline ends. The CDR3 covers 14 residues. Germline V gene sequence: CDR1 SGHRS, CDR2 YFSETQ. CDR3 nucleotide sequence: TGCGCCAGCAGCTTGTCGGCAACTAATGAAAAACTGTTTTTT. Its translation: CASSLSATNEKLFF. Combining the CDR3 with reference TRBV5-1 and TRBJ1-4 gives the whole variable domain KAGVTQTPRYLIKTRGQQVTLSCSPISGHRSVSWYQQTPGQGLQFLFEYFSETQRNKGNFPGRFSGRQFSNSRSEMNVSTLELGDSALYLCASSLSATNEKLFFGSGTQLSVL.

In the case of this clone: The sample carries other DNA sequences with the same CDR3. The chain's CDR3 is CASSLSGTGAYEQYF. CDR3 nucleotide sequence: TGTGCCAGCAGCTTGAGCGGGACCGGAGCCTACGAGCAGTACTTC. This rearrangement joins TRBV13 to TRBJ2-7; 7 positions agree with TRBD2. Germline CDR1 PRHDT, CDR2 FYEKMQ (reference sequence). The CDR3 spans 15 residues. The ends lost 3 bases at V and 2 bases at J; junction bases unmatched: 7.

The CDR3 loop is CASRYGLNTGELFF. CDR3 nucleotides: TGTGCCAGCCGGTACGGACTCAACACCGGGGAGCTGTTTTTT. The gene calls are TRBV6-5 and TRBJ2-2; D might be TRBD2 (5 bases). V gave up 8 bases and J gave up 2 bases, with 12 bases separating them. Germline CDR1 MNHEY, CDR2 SVGAGI. The CDR3 spans 14 residues.